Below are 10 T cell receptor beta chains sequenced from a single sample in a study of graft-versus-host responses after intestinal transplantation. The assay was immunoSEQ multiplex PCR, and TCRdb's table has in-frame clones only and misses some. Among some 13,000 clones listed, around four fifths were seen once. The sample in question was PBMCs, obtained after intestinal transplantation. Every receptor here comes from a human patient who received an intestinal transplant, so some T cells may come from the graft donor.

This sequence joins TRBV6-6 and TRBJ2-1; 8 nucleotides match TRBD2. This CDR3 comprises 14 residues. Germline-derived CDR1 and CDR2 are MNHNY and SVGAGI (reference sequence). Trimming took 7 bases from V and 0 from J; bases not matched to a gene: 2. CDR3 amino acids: CASIAGSSYNEQFF. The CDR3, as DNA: TGTGCCAGCATAGCGGGAAGCTCCTACAATGAGCAGTTCTTC.

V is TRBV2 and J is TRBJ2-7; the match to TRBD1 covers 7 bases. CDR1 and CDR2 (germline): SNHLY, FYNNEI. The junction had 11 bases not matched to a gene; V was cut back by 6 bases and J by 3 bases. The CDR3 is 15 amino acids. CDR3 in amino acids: CASRSDRDDFYEQYF. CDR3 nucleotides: TGTGCCAGCAGATCCGACAGGGATGATTTCTACGAGCAGTACTTC.

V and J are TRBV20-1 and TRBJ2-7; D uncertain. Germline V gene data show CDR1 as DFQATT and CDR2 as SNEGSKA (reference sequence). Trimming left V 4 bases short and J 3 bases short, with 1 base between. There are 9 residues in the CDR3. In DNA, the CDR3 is TGCAGTGCTATCTACGAGCAGTACTTC. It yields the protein CSAIYEQYF.

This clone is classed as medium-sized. CDR3: CASSPPLGFLLSGNTIYF. In DNA form, the CDR3 reads TGTGCCAGCAGTCCTCCTCTCGGATTCTTACTCTCTGGAAACACCATATATTTT. The V and J genes are TRBV28 and TRBJ1-3; D uncertain. CDR3 length equals 18 residues. V shed 5 bases and J shed 0 bases, with 20 bases lying between them. CDR1 is MDHEN, CDR2 SYDVKM, per germline.

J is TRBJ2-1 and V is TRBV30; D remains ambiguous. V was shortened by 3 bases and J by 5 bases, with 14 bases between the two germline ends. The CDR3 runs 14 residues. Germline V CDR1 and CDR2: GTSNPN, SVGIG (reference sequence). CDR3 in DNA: TGTGCCTGGAGGATGGCCGCCGGAGACAATGAGCAGTTCTTC. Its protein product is CAWRMAAGDNEQFF. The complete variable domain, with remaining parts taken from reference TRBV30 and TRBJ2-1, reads SQTIHQWPATLVQPVGSPLSLECTVEGTSNPNLYWYRQAAGRGLQLLFYSVGIGQISSEVPQNLSASRPQDRQFILSSKKLLLSDSGFYLCAWRMAAGDNEQFFGPGTRLTVL.

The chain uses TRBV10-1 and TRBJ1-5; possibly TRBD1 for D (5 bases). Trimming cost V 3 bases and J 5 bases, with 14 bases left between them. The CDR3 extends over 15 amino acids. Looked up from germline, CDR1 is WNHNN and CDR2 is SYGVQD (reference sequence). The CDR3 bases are TGCGCCAGCAGTGAAGGAGGGGTCCTTTATCAGCCCCAGCATTTT. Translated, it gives CASSEGGVLYQPQHF.

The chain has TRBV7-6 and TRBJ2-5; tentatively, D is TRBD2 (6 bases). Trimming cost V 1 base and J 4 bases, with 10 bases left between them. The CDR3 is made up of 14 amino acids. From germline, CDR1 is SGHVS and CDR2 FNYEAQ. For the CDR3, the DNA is TGTGCCAGCAGCTTAGTACTAGCTCTAGAGACCCAGTACTTC. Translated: CASSLVLALETQYF.

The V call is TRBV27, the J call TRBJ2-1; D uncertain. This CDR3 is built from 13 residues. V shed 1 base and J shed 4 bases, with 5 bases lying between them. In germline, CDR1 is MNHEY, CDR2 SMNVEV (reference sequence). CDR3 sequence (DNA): TGTGCCAGCAGTTTATATATTTACAATGAGCAGTTCTTC. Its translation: CASSLYIYNEQFF.

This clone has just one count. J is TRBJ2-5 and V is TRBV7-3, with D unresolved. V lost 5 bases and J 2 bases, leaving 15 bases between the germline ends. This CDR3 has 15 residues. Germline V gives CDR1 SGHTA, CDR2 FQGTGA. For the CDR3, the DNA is TGTGCCAGCAGCCGTGAAGGATACCTTCAAGAGACCCAGTACTTC. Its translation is CASSREGYLQETQYF. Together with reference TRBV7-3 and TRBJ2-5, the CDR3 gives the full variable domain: GAGVSQTPSNKVTEKGKYVELRCDPISGHTALYWYRQSLGQGPEFLIYFQGTGAADDSGLPNDRFFAVRPEGSVSTLKIQRTERGDSAVYLCASSREGYLQETQYFGPGTRLLVL.

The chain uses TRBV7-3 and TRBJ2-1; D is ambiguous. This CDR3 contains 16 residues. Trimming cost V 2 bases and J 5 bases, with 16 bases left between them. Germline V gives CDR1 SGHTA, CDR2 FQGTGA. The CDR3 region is CASSLASPNLDNEQFF. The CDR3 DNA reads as TGTGCCAGCAGCTTAGCCTCTCCGAACCTTGACAATGAGCAGTTCTTC.